Below are 22 T cell receptor beta chains sequenced from a single sample in a study of patients and donors after allogeneic stem cell transplantation. Each CDR3 protein is one row after TCRdb ran MiXCR on the RT-PCR reads. The data show about a million distinct CDR3 sequences, with around 17% seen just once and approximately 5.9% held by the top ten. The specimen was blood, either unsorted or a sorted T cell fraction (not recorded which). The source is a human donor who was either an allogeneic HSCT recipient or a stem cell or donor lymphocyte infusion donor (not recorded which). It is not recorded whose cells these are; they may come from a transplant donor.

This clonotype has a handful of counts. The rearrangement links TRBV20-1 to TRBJ1-1; weak D call: TRBD1 (5 bases). The V and J ends lost 0 bases and 0 bases respectively, with 11 bases between them. The CDR3 loop spans 15 amino acids. Germline CDR1 DFQATT, CDR2 SNEGSKA (reference sequence). In DNA, the CDR3 is TGCAGTGCTAGAGAGGCAGGGCGCATGAACACTGAAGCTTTCTTT. It yields the protein CSAREAGRMNTEAFF.

DNA for the CDR3: TGCAGTGCTAGAGTCCTCAGGGGGGCCCGCGAGCAGTACTTC. It encodes CSARVLRGAREQYF. The chain carries TRBV20-1 and TRBJ2-7; the D gene is possibly TRBD1 (7 bases). Trimming took off 1 base at V and 6 bases at J, with 16 bases between the two ends. CDR1 and CDR2 from the germline V gene are DFQATT and SNEGSKA (reference sequence). The length of the CDR3 is 14 residues.

This clonotype was seen a few times. The chain uses TRBV6-1 and TRBJ2-7; possible D gene TRBD2, 5 bases. Trimming took 6 bases from V and 1 from J, leaving 13 bases between them. Germline values: CDR1 MNHNS, CDR2 SASEGT. This CDR3 has 14 residues. CDR3 loop: CASSPREPSYEQYF. The CDR3 nucleotides are TGTGCCAGCAGCCCCCGGGAACCATCCTACGAGCAGTACTTC.

This clonotype has just a few counts. V usage is TRBV3-1 and J usage is TRBJ1-3; no firm D call. Per germline, CDR1 LGHDT and CDR2 YNNKEL (reference sequence). V lost 3 bases and J lost 2, with 11 bases in between. The CDR3 spans 15 residues. The CDR3: CASSHSGQPGNTIYF. Here the CDR3 DNA reads TGTGCCAGCAGCCATTCAGGTCAGCCTGGAAACACCATATATTTT.

This clonotype was observed a handful of times. The chain links TRBV3-1 to TRBJ2-2; 10 nucleotides align to TRBD1. Unmatched junction bases numbered 6, after V lost 8 bases and J lost 3 bases. CDR1 and CDR2 from the germline V gene are LGHDT and YNNKEL (reference sequence). There are 15 residues in the CDR3. Here the CDR3 reads CASETGQGYTGELFF. The CDR3, as DNA: TGTGCCAGCGAGACGGGACAGGGGTACACCGGGGAGCTGTTTTTT.

This clonotype was observed a few times. J is TRBJ2-7 and V is TRBV3-1, with D hard to call. V shed 6 bases and J shed 6 bases, with 9 bases lying between them. Germline V gene lookup returns CDR1 LGHDT and CDR2 YNNKEL (reference sequence). The CDR3 is made up of 11 amino acids. The CDR3 nucleotides read TGTGCCAGCAGTCACAGTGCCGAGCAGTACTTC. Its protein is CASSHSAEQYF.

This chain connects TRBV30 to TRBJ1-2; maybe TRBD1 (5 bases). The CDR3 totals 14 residues. With 2 bases removed from V and 6 bases from J, the gap between germline ends came to 16 bases. The V gene's germline CDR1 is GTSNPN and CDR2 SVGIG (reference sequence). Here the CDR3 reads CAWSLTAGGDGYTF. CDR3 DNA: TGTGCCTGGAGTTTAACAGCGGGGGGTGATGGCTACACCTTC. The entire variable domain, with the rest obtained from reference TRBV30 and TRBJ1-2, is as follows: SQTIHQWPATLVQPVGSPLSLECTVEGTSNPNLYWYRQAAGRGLQLLFYSVGIGQISSEVPQNLSASRPQDRQFILSSKKLLLSDSGFYLCAWSLTAGGDGYTFGSGTRLTVV.

This clonotype was counted at least ten times. This chain joins TRBV5-6 and TRBJ2-7; D is undetermined. The CDR3 length is 13 residues. The germline V gene encodes CDR1 SGHDT and CDR2 YYEEEE. The V end lost 1 base, the J end lost 5 bases, and 10 bases lay between the germline ends. DNA of the CDR3: TGTGCCAGCAGCTTGATAGGGCGCAACGAGCAGTACTTC. Its protein is CASSLIGRNEQYF.

The chain is built from TRBV7-9 and TRBJ2-1; D is ambiguous. Germline values: CDR1 SEHNR, CDR2 FQNEAQ (reference sequence). Between the trimmed V and J ends, which lost 7 bases and 6 bases, there was a span of 16 bases. The CDR3 has 14 amino acids. The CDR3 DNA reads as TGTGCCAGCACCGATACCTTTAGCCGCAATGAGCAGTTCTTC. It specifies CASTDTFSRNEQFF.

The rearrangement joins TRBV12-3 or TRBV12-4 to TRBJ2-6; possible D gene TRBD1, 6 bases. Trimming shortened V by 6 bases and J by 1 base, and 16 bases separated the two germline ends. The CDR3 spans 17 residues. CDR3: CASRSGTILSGANVLTF. The CDR3 coding sequence is TGTGCCAGCAGATCCGGGACAATACTATCTGGGGCCAACGTCCTGACTTTC.

This clonotype turned up a few times. The genes are TRBV5-1 and TRBJ2-3, with 8 bases matching TRBD2. The junction had 10 bases not matched to a gene; V was cut back by 4 bases and J by 0 bases. Germline CDR1 reads SGHRS; CDR2 reads YFSETQ. This CDR3 spans 17 amino acids. CDR3 bases: TGCGCCAGCAGCCCGATCCGACTAGCGAGGAGCACAGATACGCAGTATTTT. Amino acid sequence: CASSPIRLARSTDTQYF.

This clonotype has just a few counts. The genes are TRBV10-3 and TRBJ2-5, with D perhaps given as TRBD1 or TRBD2 (6 bases each). With 3 bases removed from V and 5 bases from J, the gap between germline ends came to 22 bases. Per the germline V gene, CDR1 is ENHRY and CDR2 is SYGVKD. The CDR3 is 17 amino acids. CDR3 nucleotide sequence: TGTGCCATCAGTGAAGTCTCTGCGGGACGGGGGCGGGAGACCCAGTACTTC. This translates into CAISEVSAGRGRETQYF.

The gene calls are TRBV6-5 and TRBJ2-7, with a tentative D call TRBD2 (6 bases). V lost 5 bases, J lost 6 bases, and 11 bases lay in between. Germline CDR1 and CDR2: MNHEY and SVGAGI. The length of the CDR3 is 12 residues. This CDR3 is CASSHGGGEQYF. The CDR3 DNA is TGTGCCAGCAGTCACGGGGGTGGCGAGCAGTACTTC.

The V and J genes are TRBV3-1 and TRBJ1-1, with TRBD1 identical over 8 bases. Germline values: CDR1 LGHDT, CDR2 YNNKEL (reference sequence). V lost 3 bases and J lost 10; bases outside the gene matches: 10. The CDR3 has 14 amino acids. The CDR3 reads CASSHLNRGNGAFF. DNA for the CDR3: TGTGCCAGCAGCCATCTCAACAGGGGGAATGGAGCTTTCTTT.

This clonotype was detected only a few times. The V and J genes are TRBV20-1 and TRBJ1-5, with 10 bases matching TRBD1. The CDR3 covers 16 residues. Trimming at V came to 0 bases and at J to 1 base, leaving 3 bases not matched to a gene. Per germline, CDR1 DFQATT and CDR2 SNEGSKA (reference sequence). The CDR3 DNA reads as TGCAGTGCTAGAGACCGGACAGGGGGGAGCAATCAGCCCCAGCATTTT. Residues: CSARDRTGGSNQPQHF.

V and J are TRBV7-2 and TRBJ1-1; 9 bases line up with TRBD1. V gave up 5 bases and J gave up 4 bases; unmatched junction bases: 5. The CDR3 totals 14 residues. Germline V gene data show CDR1 as SGHTA and CDR2 as FQGNSA. Here the CDR3 DNA reads TGTGCCAGCAGCATACAGGGGGCCCCCACTGAAGCTTTCTTT. Encoded protein: CASSIQGAPTEAFF.

This clonotype turned up a few times. The chain recombines TRBV14 with TRBJ1-6, with TRBD1 identical over 12 bases. The CDR3 loop spans 17 amino acids. V shed 0 bases, J shed 10 bases, and the junction held 7 bases outside the gene matches. Germline assignment: CDR1 SGHDN and CDR2 FVKESK. CDR3 protein: CASSQDGTGGAYSPLHF. DNA for the CDR3: TGTGCCAGCAGCCAAGATGGGACAGGGGGCGCCTACTCACCCCTCCACTTT.

This chain links TRBV9 with TRBJ2-1; TRBD1 matches at 7 bases. V shed 2 bases and J 7 bases; nucleotides not matched to a gene: 6. The V gene's germline CDR1 is SGDLS and CDR2 YYNGEE. The CDR3 is 14 residues long. CDR3 in DNA: TGTGCCAGCAGCGTCGACAGGGTTGAGAATGAGCAGTTCTTC. Protein: CASSVDRVENEQFF.

A few counts support this clonotype. This chain connects TRBV5-1 to TRBJ2-1; TRBD2 agrees at 7 bases. Losses at the gene ends were 0 bases for V and 6 bases for J; bases not matched to a gene: 9. This CDR3 contains 16 residues. CDR1 SGHRS and CDR2 YFSETQ come from the germline V gene. The CDR3 sequence is CASSLGSGKGSNEQFF. The CDR3 DNA follows: TGCGCCAGCAGCTTGGGAAGCGGGAAGGGGTCCAATGAGCAGTTCTTC.

This clonotype appeared a few times. The genes are TRBV29-1 and TRBJ1-1; D unresolved. Trimming stripped 4 bases from V and 4 bases from J, with 7 bases between. This CDR3 region has 11 residues. CDR1 and CDR2 from the germline V gene are SQVTM and ANQGSEA. CDR3 nucleotides: TGCAGCGTTGGAACGGTCACTGAAGCTTTCTTT. Encoded protein: CSVGTVTEAFF.

J is TRBJ2-2 and V is TRBV4-3; possible D gene TRBD1, 6 bases. V lost 0 bases and J lost 5, with 10 bases in between. CDR3 length equals 15 residues. Germline values: CDR1 LGHNA, CDR2 YSLEER. The CDR3 DNA is TGCGCCAGCAGCCAAGAAAACAGGGAGACCGGGGAGCTGTTTTTT. It yields the protein CASSQENRETGELFF.

This clonotype was observed a few times. The J gene is TRBJ2-2, the V gene TRBV5-6; 8 bases align to TRBD1. Germline V lookup: CDR1 SGHDT, CDR2 YYEEEE. The CDR3 has 15 residues. J gave up 6 bases and V 1 base, and 5 bases lay outside the gene matches. CDR3 DNA sequence: TGTGCCAGCAGCTTGCCCAGGACAGGGTCCGGGGAGCTGTTTTTT. Protein sequence: CASSLPRTGSGELFF.